The sequence of this T cell receptor beta chain was determined in a study of blood T cells in healthy people across ages (dated by TCRdb to about 2015). The study in broad terms: In model experiments, roughly one uniquely barcoded TCR beta cDNA molecule per two T cells was captured by template switching. To track age-related changes in TCR beta repertoire diversity, the study relied on deep sequencing normalized with unique cDNA molecular identifiers. Four age groups were formed from the donors: young (average roughly 15 years), middle-aged (just under 40), aged (around 62) and long-lived (roughly 88). Using the same blood draw, the study looked at two additional independent replicas of 1 million unique cDNA reads for two donors, one aged 18 to 30 and the other aged 80 or older.

Donors were around 37 systemically healthy Caucasian individuals from Russia aged roughly 6 to 90 years. Each donor gave ten milliliters of peripheral blood, collected into EDTA-treated Vacutainer tubes. Ficoll-Paque density-gradient centrifugation was used to isolate PBMCs, with at least 6 million per sample. Total RNA, at least 6 micrograms per sample, was extracted from PBMCs with Trizol reagent. Naive CD45RAhigh/CD27high T cell percentages were measured by flow cytometry on a PBMC aliquot from every donor. The receptor library was made with 5' RACE. The instrument was an Illumina HiSeq 2500. A second roughly 6 to 11 cycle PCR used a sample-barcoded 5' primer and a J-beta primer mix. A template-switch 5' adaptor carrying 12 random nucleotides introduced a unique molecular identifier onto each TCR beta cDNA molecule. Each sample yielded at least 2.5 million CDR3-containing paired-end reads. All of the RNA was converted into first-strand cDNA using the Mint cDNA synthesis kit, with a TRBC-specific oligonucleotide serving as the primer. All cDNA was treated with uracil-DNA glycosylase and then went through a first 18-cycle PCR with the universal primers M1SS and BC2_uni_R. The authors' analysis ran thus. For normalization, 1 million high-quality reads, each with a distinct molecular identifier, were randomly selected from each sample. Reads sharing molecular identifiers were discarded rather than binned into consensus sequences. MiTCR, with a Q25 quality threshold and the strictest error-elimination algorithm, was used for CDR3 identification, clonotype clustering and error correction. A nonparametric unseen species model with Euler transformation was used to estimate a lower bound on total TCR beta diversity. Using fastp at Q25 and MiXCR, TCRdb reprocessed the public reads and kept productive beta chains. Under each unique CDR3 protein, matching rows form one entry showing the most common genes and DNA. These V and J calls rely on TCRdb rather than the paper's analysis. For this sample the table gives hundreds of thousands of distinct CDR3 sequences, of which around 25% were detected only once. Around 2.9% of the sample rests with the top ten.

The CDR3 starts with the cysteine, ends with the phenylalanine, and has 15 residues. The CDR3 DNA has 45 bases and is translated from base 1. Trimming removed 3 bases from V and 4 bases from J, leaving 15 bases between the germline ends. The full study reports these points: Total diversity estimates from one million sequenced T cells were considered lower bounds and underestimates. There was a strong correlation between observed TCR beta diversity and the percentage of naive T cells measured by flow cytometry. Bulk unsorted PBMC profiling prevented conclusive comparison of naive and antigen-experienced compartments. Because the CMV infection status of the donors was unknown, age-related changes in expanded clonotypes may potentially have been confounded. Compared with the aged group, the long-lived group had more naive CD4+ T cells, fewer expanded clones and increased TCR diversity, suggesting age selection. Observed TCR beta diversity per million T cells fell roughly linearly with age, and a significant reduction was already apparent by age around 40.

Worth noting for this clonotype: The clone's antigen remains unknown. No qualities accompany the bases; no much larger clone lies one base away.

These data were likewise used in another study, on T cells of mothers and their children. That second report states: Nine systemically healthy Caucasian individuals served as donors, namely three mothers together with their six children. cDNA synthesis consumed the entire amount of extracted RNA, loaded at roughly 1.5 ug RNA in each 15 ul reaction. In the second PCR, sample barcodes and 2-4 random nucleotides were introduced via the M1S primer. Each mother yielded over 8.5 million TCR beta CDR3 reads and each child 3 million to 3.5 million reads. Thymic selection similarly shapes TCR recombination output in related and unrelated pairs, with minor effect from inherited differences. Normalized repertoire overlap was always found to be slightly, but never significantly, higher in related mother-child pairs than in unrelated mother-child pairs. No persistent microchimeric T cell clones were detected, at a sensitivity of approximately 100 clones per million clonotypes. The study used deep NGS to compare TCR beta repertoires of mothers and children, seeking features distinguishing related mother-child pairs from unrelated individuals. The mean age was roughly 36 +/- 4 years for the mothers and about 10 +/- 4 years for the children. After adapter ligation was performed with NEBNext reagents, the libraries were sequenced on an Illumina HiSeq 2000 with 100+100 nt paired-end reads. To prevent cross-contamination, the mother and child libraries were prepared one month apart and sequenced in separate runs. Between 500,000 and 2,000,000 distinct TCR beta clonotypes were identified per donor. Naive TCR beta clonotypes were estimated from low-frequency clonotypes matched to each donor's FACS-determined naive share, without sorting.

The sequence came from a boy aged 5 to 17 in good health. Sequenced sample: blood. Recombination linked TRBV12-3 or TRBV12-4 to TRBJ1-1, and the D gene may be TRBD1, 5 bases matching. This receptor carries the CDR3 CASSLIGQGITEAFF. The DNA sequence is given as TGTGCCAGCAGTTTGATCGGGCAGGGAATCACTGAAGCTTTCTTT.